This T cell receptor (beta chain) emerged from a study of persistence of HIV-infected CD4 T cells. Notes on the study in general: Rare CMV-responding cells carrying HIV-1 proviruses were not analyzed separately for TCR.

This was the immunoSEQ version 4 assay in survey mode. The table came from immunoSEQ multiplex PCR; TCRdb's copy has only in-frame clones and leaves some out. The data contain about 45,000 clones, about 89% of them singletons. The V end lost 2 bases, the J end lost 0 bases, and 17 bases lay between the germline ends. Germline V gene sequence: CDR1 SGHTA, CDR2 FQGNSA. The CDR3 spans 17 residues. Anti-CD3/anti-CD28 beads served as a nonspecific positive control stimulus. Sorting selected CD4+ T cells upregulating both CD40 ligand and CD69. CD4+ T cell counts exceeded 400 cells/uL; CMV serology was positive. Anti-CD28/CD49d costimulation, CD40-blocking antibody and enfuvirtide were given to CD8-depleted PBMCs for about 18 hours. To note about this clone: As yet, its antigen is unknown.

The chain is built from TRBV7-2 and TRBJ2-7; D may be TRBD2 (5 bases). Specimen: CD4+ T cells sorted from PBMCs after roughly 20-hour stimulation, collected from a patient who received antiretroviral therapy. The clonotype comes from an adult man with HIV who was CMV-seropositive. The CDR3 sequence: CASSLIVGSGSSYEQYF. CDR3 nucleotides: TGTGCCAGCAGCTTAATCGTTGGGTCTGGGAGCTCCTACGAGCAGTACTTC.